This TCR beta chain was observed in a study of regulatory T cells in long-lasting Graves disease. Background on the study: Recently diagnosed Graves' patients had received antithyroid drugs for under 3 months.

With iRepertoire HTBI primers and Arm-PCR of CDR3 regions, TCR beta libraries were built. MiXCR was run by TCRdb on the multiplex PCR reads, yielding one entry per CDR3 protein. Among about 540,000 distinct CDR3 sequences listed, roughly 14% were seen once. Many counts were recorded for this clonotype. The time point here: newly diagnosed GD, antithyroid drugs for less than 3 months. PBMC RNA served as the TCR library source. These sequences were also reported in another study, on T cells in Graves' hyperthyroidism and ophthalmopathy. This second study notes: HTBI primers were employed in a first-round RT-PCR of the TCR CDR3. Ophthalmopathy was separated from stable hyperthyroidism by a 13 V-J model.

The receptor comes from a man aged 30-40 years with Graves disease. Here the sequenced sample was peripheral blood mononuclear cells (PBMCs), taken at new diagnosis, from a patient treated with antithyroid drugs.

This chain's CDR3 is CASSDWDYSYEQYF. The CDR3 DNA sequence: TGCGCCAGCAGCGACTGGGACTACTCCTACGAGCAGTACTTC. The rearrangement uses TRBV5-1 and TRBJ2-7; TRBD2 matches at 7 bases. This CDR3 is 14 amino acids long. J gave up 0 bases and V 4 bases, and 4 bases lay outside the gene matches. Germline lookup yields CDR1 SGHRS and CDR2 YFSETQ.